What follows are 14 T cell receptor beta chains derived from one specimen sequenced in a study of blood T cell repertoires in COVID-19. This table comes from immunoSEQ multiplex PCR, and its TCRdb copy is limited to in-frame clones, with some not included. The table lists around 260,000 clones, around 90% of them singletons. The material sequenced was peripheral blood. Receptors originate from a woman between 40 and 50 years old who had recovered from COVID-19.

This clone appeared once. CDR3 region: CAWERQGAWNTEAFF. CDR3 sequence (DNA): TGTGCCTGGGAGCGACAGGGGGCTTGGAACACTGAAGCTTTCTTT. This chain links TRBV30 with TRBJ1-1; 10 bases agree with TRBD1. Germline V lookup: CDR1 GTSNPN, CDR2 SVGIG (reference sequence). The CDR3 length is 15 residues. After removal of 5 bases from V and 1 base from J, the junction contained 7 bases not matched to a gene.

The chain has TRBV6-1 and TRBJ2-7; weak D call: TRBD2 (7 bases). V lost 4 bases and J lost 4, with 20 bases in between. This CDR3 is built from 16 residues. Per the germline V gene, CDR1 is MNHNS and CDR2 is SASEGT. As DNA, the CDR3 is TGTGCCAGCAGTGCCCAGGGGAGGGAGTTAGGTTACGAGCAGTACTTC. This codes for CASSAQGRELGYEQYF.

This chain uses TRBV14 with TRBJ1-6; 8 bases are shared with TRBD1. From germline, CDR1 is SGHDN and CDR2 FVKESK. This CDR3 comprises 15 residues. V lost 2 bases to trimming and J lost 10 bases; unmatched junction nucleotides: 7. The CDR3 here is CASSQIQGGVSPLHF. The DNA for the CDR3 is TGTGCCAGCAGCCAAATACAGGGGGGAGTCTCACCCCTCCACTTT.

J is TRBJ2-7 and V is TRBV7-2, with 9 nucleotides matching TRBD2. Per germline, CDR1 SGHTA and CDR2 FQGNSA. The CDR3 is 18 amino acids. J lost 4 bases, V lost 4 bases, and 17 bases had no gene match. CDR3 coding DNA: TGTGCCAGCAGCTCCCTCCCCCCCGTGGGCGGGAGGGGGTACGAGCAGTACTTC. Protein sequence: CASSSLPPVGGRGYEQYF.

This chain links TRBV13 with TRBJ2-7; TRBD2 aligns across 9 bases. CDR1 and CDR2 from the germline V gene are PRHDT and FYEKMQ (reference sequence). With 0 bases clipped from V and 3 bases from J, the junction kept 0 bases outside the gene matches. The CDR3 spans 14 residues. The CDR3 DNA sequence: TGTGCCAGCAGCTTAGGTAGCGGGAGCTACGAGCAGTACTTC. Translated, it gives CASSLGSGSYEQYF.

This chain joins TRBV3-1 (or the pseudogene TRBV3-2) and TRBJ2-1, with a possible D match to TRBD2 (5 bases). The CDR3 runs to 16 residues. In germline, CDR1 is LGHDT, CDR2 YNNKEL (reference sequence). Trimming took off 0 bases at V and 4 bases at J, with 13 bases between the two ends. This CDR3 is CASSQDRGGWYNEQFF. For the CDR3, the DNA is TGTGCCAGCAGCCAAGATCGCGGAGGCTGGTACAATGAGCAGTTCTTC.

The chain carries TRBV27 and TRBJ2-7; 8 bases are a match to TRBD2. Germline CDR1 is MNHEY and CDR2 is SMNVEV (reference sequence). Trimming cost V 5 bases and J 2 bases; bases outside gene matches: 11. The CDR3 consists of 16 residues. The CDR3 loop reads CASSPALSGKPYEQYF. The CDR3 DNA reads TGTGCCAGCAGTCCCGCCCTTAGCGGGAAGCCCTACGAGCAGTACTTC.

For the CDR3, the DNA is TGTGCCATTAGGGGGGGACGGGTAAGCAATGAGCAGTTCTTC. Translated: CAIRGGRVSNEQFF. The chain couples TRBV2 to TRBJ2-1; D is possibly TRBD2 (7 bases). The V gene's germline CDR1 is SNHLY and CDR2 FYNNEI. Trimming shortened V by 10 bases and J by 6 bases, and 19 bases separated the two germline ends. This CDR3 region has 14 residues. Looking up the rest from reference TRBV2 and TRBJ2-1 gives the full variable domain: EPEVTQTPSHQVTQMGQEVILRCVPISNHLYFYWYRQILGQKVEFLVSFYNNEISEKSEIFDDQFSVERPDGSNFTLKIRSTKLEDSAMYFCAIRGGRVSNEQFFGPGTRLTVL.

This chain connects TRBV9 to TRBJ1-1; 11 bases fit TRBD1. After removal of 0 bases from V and 11 bases from J, the junction contained 6 bases not matched to a gene. The CDR3 totals 14 residues. CDR1 is SGDLS, CDR2 YYNGEE, per germline. CDR3 nucleotide sequence: TGTGCCAGCAGCGTAGGTTGGGGACAGGGGGGTGCTTTCTTT. Protein: CASSVGWGQGGAFF.

This chain joins TRBV2 and TRBJ1-1; D is uncertain. The germline V and J ends were trimmed by 4 bases and 1 base, with 10 bases remaining between them. This CDR3 is 14 amino acids long. Germline V lookup: CDR1 SNHLY, CDR2 FYNNEI. In DNA, the CDR3 is TGTGCCAGCAGTGTTGGGCACCCGAACACTGAAGCTTTCTTT. Its translation is CASSVGHPNTEAFF.

The genes are TRBV9 and TRBJ2-6; 9 bases line up with TRBD1. The CDR3 has 17 amino acids. Trimming at V came to 5 bases and at J to 1 base, leaving 7 bases not matched to a gene. Germline values: CDR1 SGDLS, CDR2 YYNGEE. The CDR3 DNA sequence: TGTGCCAGCAGGGGCCGGGACAGGGATTCTGGGGCCAACGTCCTGACTTTC. Translated: CASRGRDRDSGANVLTF. The whole variable domain, remainder taken from reference TRBV9 and TRBJ2-6, is DSGVTQTPKHLITATGQRVTLRCSPRSGDLSVYWYQQSLDQGLQFLIQYYNGEERAKGNILERFSAQQFPDLHSELNLSSLELGDSALYFCASRGRDRDSGANVLTFGAGSRLTVL.

The chain combines TRBV7-2 with TRBJ2-7, with 7 positions matching TRBD1. V dropped 5 bases and J dropped 0; count of bases not matched to a gene: 4. CDR3 length: 14 residues. Germline CDR1 and CDR2: SGHTA and FQGNSA. The CDR3 nucleotides are TGTGCCAGCAGCCACGGGGACAGCTCCTACGAGCAGTACTTC. It yields the protein CASSHGDSSYEQYF. Combining the CDR3 with reference TRBV7-2 and TRBJ2-7 gives the whole variable domain GAGVSQSPSNKVTEKGKDVELRCDPISGHTALYWYRQSLGQGLEFLIYFQGNSAPDKSGLPSDRFSAERTGGSVSTLTIQRTQQEDSAVYLCASSHGDSSYEQYFGPGTRLTVT.

This chain connects TRBV10-3 to TRBJ2-7, with 12 bases that match TRBD2. The CDR3 runs 15 residues. CDR1 and CDR2 (germline): ENHRY, SYGVKD. Unmatched junction bases numbered 3, after V lost 3 bases and J lost 3 bases. CDR3 amino acids: CAISDWTSGNYEQYF. CDR3 nucleotides: TGTGCCATCAGTGACTGGACTAGCGGGAACTACGAGCAGTACTTC.

CDR3 amino acids: CASNPTVGEQFF. The CDR3, as DNA: TGTGCCAGCAACCCGACAGTTGGTGAGCAGTTCTTC. The J gene is TRBJ2-1, the V gene TRBV2, with D maybe TRBD1 (5 bases). Germline-derived CDR1 and CDR2 are SNHLY and FYNNEI. V shed 7 bases and J shed 9 bases, with 13 bases lying between them. The CDR3 sequence is 12 residues long.